What follows are 11 T cell receptor beta chains derived from one specimen sequenced in a study of OX40 agonist ivuxolimab in advanced cancers. Some clones are missing from TCRdb's copy, which holds only in-frame ones; the method was immunoSEQ multiplex PCR. The sample has nearly 50,000 clones, approximately 90% seen once. The sample in question was CD4+ or CD8+ T cells sorted from blood, obtained in a trial of the OX40 agonist ivuxolimab. All receptors come from an adult with an advanced solid tumor such as melanoma, head and neck, liver or kidney cancer.

This rearrangement joins TRBV18 to TRBJ2-7; TRBD1 matches 7 bases. The germline V gene encodes CDR1 KGHSH and CDR2 LQKENI. Trimming cost V 4 bases and J 1 base; bases outside gene matches: 7. The length of the CDR3 is 15 residues. The DNA of the CDR3 is TGTGCCAGCTCACACAGACAGGGAGATTCCTACGAGCAGTACTTC. Protein product: CASSHRQGDSYEQYF.

The DNA for the CDR3 is TGCGCCAGCAGCCAAGAAACAGGGGTCGATGGCTACACCTTC. This encodes CASSQETGVDGYTF. The genes are TRBV4-1 and TRBJ1-2, with 7 bases lining up with TRBD1. This CDR3 is built from 14 residues. V was clipped by 0 bases and J by 6 bases; unmatched bases: 4. Germline V lookup: CDR1 MGHRA, CDR2 YSYEKL.

The chain joins TRBV10-3 to TRBJ2-1, with D perhaps matching TRBD1 or TRBD2 (6 bases each). Trimming left V 2 bases short and J 2 bases short, with 10 bases between. The CDR3 contains 15 residues. Germline V gene data show CDR1 as ENHRY and CDR2 as SYGVKD. The CDR3 DNA follows: TGTGCCATCAGTGAGGGGGGGCCCGCCTACAATGAGCAGTTCTTC. The encoded protein is CAISEGGPAYNEQFF.

The chain has TRBV2 and TRBJ2-7, with a weak D call TRBD1 (6 bases). The CDR3 runs 14 residues. Germline V lookup: CDR1 SNHLY, CDR2 FYNNEI. V lost 2 bases to trimming and J lost 3 bases, with 11 bases between them. CDR3 DNA sequence: TGTGCCAGCAGTGAAACGGGACATCGCTACGAGCAGTACTTC. This sequence encodes CASSETGHRYEQYF. Combining the CDR3 with reference TRBV2 and TRBJ2-7 gives the whole variable domain EPEVTQTPSHQVTQMGQEVILRCVPISNHLYFYWYRQILGQKVEFLVSFYNNEISEKSEIFDDQFSVERPDGSNFTLKIRSTKLEDSAMYFCASSETGHRYEQYFGPGTRLTVT.

The chain has TRBV15 and TRBJ1-1; TRBD1 aligns across 9 bases. Germline loops: CDR1 LNHNV, CDR2 YYDKDF (reference sequence). V lost 0 bases and J lost 7; bases outside the gene matches: 9. The CDR3 length is 16 residues. The DNA for the CDR3 is TGTGCCACCAGCAGAGATGCGGGACAGGGCCTTGGTGAAGCTTTCTTT. It encodes CATSRDAGQGLGEAFF.

This rearrangement joins TRBV12-5 to TRBJ2-3; no clear D gene. This CDR3 contains 15 residues. The germline V gene encodes CDR1 LGHNT and CDR2 FRNRAP. Trimming pared 1 base from V and 0 bases from J, leaving 8 bases between. The CDR3 loop is CASGLEATSTDTQYF. In DNA form, the CDR3 reads TGTGCTAGTGGTTTGGAGGCCACTAGCACAGATACGCAGTATTTT.

This chain links TRBV30 with TRBJ2-1; the match to TRBD1 covers 10 bases. V shed 6 bases, J shed 4 bases, and the junction held 6 bases outside the gene matches. The CDR3 is 14 residues long. Germline V lookup: CDR1 GTSNPN, CDR2 SVGIG (reference sequence). The CDR3 region has the DNA TGTGCCTGTGACGACAGGGGGCTATACAATGAGCAGTTCTTC. It codes for CACDDRGLYNEQFF.

The chain has TRBV5-6 and TRBJ1-1; D possibly corresponds to TRBD1 (6 bases). Deletions cut 5 bases from V and 4 bases from J, with 18 bases between. This CDR3 has 15 residues. Germline loops: CDR1 SGHDT, CDR2 YYEEEE. The CDR3 here is CASRPYGGAGTEAFF. The CDR3 nucleotides are TGTGCCAGCAGACCTTACGGGGGCGCGGGCACTGAAGCTTTCTTT.

The J gene is TRBJ1-4, the V gene TRBV16; no definite D call. This CDR3 region has 15 residues. Trimming took 1 base from V and 7 from J, leaving 13 bases between them. The germline CDR1 and CDR2 sequences are KGHSY and FQNENV. This chain's CDR3 is CASSQWTGGVEKLFF. DNA of the CDR3: TGTGCCAGCAGCCAATGGACGGGCGGGGTTGAAAAACTGTTTTTT.

The chain carries TRBV25-1 and TRBJ2-3; TRBD2 agrees at 7 bases. CDR3 length: 16 amino acids. CDR1 is MGHDK, CDR2 SYGVNS, per germline. J lost 0 bases, V lost 1 base, and 4 bases had no gene match. CDR3 coding DNA: TGTGCCAGCAGTGAATTTGGCGGGGGAAGCACAGATACGCAGTATTTT. It is translated as CASSEFGGGSTDTQYF.

The chain links TRBV7-3 to TRBJ2-3, with 10 bases identical to TRBD1. This CDR3 spans 16 amino acids. Germline loops: CDR1 SGHTA, CDR2 FQGTGA. V lost 5 bases, J lost 4 bases, and 9 bases stayed unmatched. The CDR3 sequence: CASSLGTGDFADTQYF. CDR3 bases: TGTGCCAGCAGCCTTGGGACAGGGGATTTCGCAGATACGCAGTATTTT.